One sample yielded the 10 T cell receptor beta chains listed below, sequenced in a study of blood T cell repertoires in COVID-19. Repertoires were generated with immunoSEQ multiplex PCR, while TCRdb's copy carries only in-frame clones and drops some. This table holds around 190,000 clones, approximately 78% found once. Material: PBMCs or T cells enriched from blood (not recorded which). The receptors originated from a man aged 40-50 years who had recovered from COVID-19.

This clone came up a few times. The rearrangement uses TRBV7-8 and TRBJ1-1; TRBD1 aligns across 9 bases. The V gene's germline CDR1 is SGHVS and CDR2 FQNEAQ. After removal of 6 bases from V and 6 bases from J, the junction contained 8 bases not matched to a gene. The CDR3 totals 14 residues. The CDR3 coding sequence is TGTGCCAGCAGGTTGATACAGGGGGCTGCTGAAGCTTTCTTT. Its protein is CASRLIQGAAEAFF. The complete variable domain, with remaining parts taken from reference TRBV7-8 and TRBJ1-1, reads GAGVSQSPRYKVAKRGQDVALRCDPISGHVSLFWYQQALGQGPEFLTYFQNEAQLDKSGLPSDRFFAERPEGSVSTLKIQRTQQEDSAVYLCASRLIQGAAEAFFGQGTRLTVV.

The V call is TRBV6-4, the J call TRBJ2-1; unclear D gene. CDR1 is MRHNA, CDR2 SNTAGT, per germline. The CDR3 sequence is 15 residues long. Deletions cut 6 bases from V and 0 bases from J, with 12 bases between. In DNA form, the CDR3 reads TGTGCCAGCAGAACGACTCACGTCTCCTACAATGAGCAGTTCTTC. It encodes CASRTTHVSYNEQFF.

The CDR3, as DNA: TGTGCCAGCTCACCACCGACAGGAAAGAACACTGAAGCTTTCTTT. The encoded protein is CASSPPTGKNTEAFF. V gene TRBV18 combines with J gene TRBJ1-1, with D perhaps matching TRBD1 (6 bases). Per the germline V gene, CDR1 is KGHSH and CDR2 is LQKENI. The V and J ends lost 0 bases and 1 base respectively, with 9 bases between them. The CDR3 runs to 15 residues.

This clone was seen only once. The V call is TRBV5-1, the J call TRBJ1-2, with 8 bases that match TRBD1. From germline, CDR1 is SGHRS and CDR2 YFSETQ. The V gene end was trimmed by 0 bases and the J gene end by 4 bases; junction bases not matched to a gene: 2. The CDR3 covers 14 residues. The CDR3 sequence is CASSLVQGAYGYTF. The CDR3 nucleotides read TGCGCCAGCAGCTTGGTTCAGGGGGCCTATGGCTACACCTTC.

CDR3 nucleotide sequence: TGCAGCGTTCCTTTAGCGGGAGGACGATACCCCTACAATGAGCAGTTCTTC. Amino acids: CSVPLAGGRYPYNEQFF. V and J are TRBV29-1 and TRBJ2-1, with TRBD2 matching over 10 bases. The V segment lost 5 bases and the J segment 2 bases; nucleotides outside the gene matches: 12. CDR3 length: 17 amino acids. CDR1 is SQVTM, CDR2 ANQGSEA, per germline.

J is TRBJ1-2 and V is TRBV28, with 7 bases matching TRBD1. V lost 2 bases to trimming and J lost 8 bases; unmatched junction nucleotides: 5. Germline CDR1 is MDHEN and CDR2 is SYDVKM. There are 13 residues in the CDR3. This CDR3 reads CASSLDRVVGYTF. For the CDR3, the DNA is TGTGCCAGCAGTTTAGACAGGGTGGTCGGCTACACCTTC.

The CDR3 DNA follows: TGTGCCATCATGGCAAATCCCATACAGGGTCGGGGCGGCTACACCTTC. The encoded protein is CAIMANPIQGRGGYTF. V and J are TRBV10-3 and TRBJ1-2; D might be TRBD1 (6 bases). Trimming cost V 7 bases and J 8 bases, with 26 bases left between them. The germline CDR1 and CDR2 sequences are ENHRY and SYGVKD. The CDR3 is 16 residues long.

This clone was seen a handful of times. The rearrangement uses TRBV30 and TRBJ2-7; perhaps TRBD1 as D (6 bases). The CDR3 extends over 11 amino acids. V dropped 2 bases and J dropped 4 bases, with 6 bases sitting between them. From germline, CDR1 is GTSNPN and CDR2 SVGIG (reference sequence). CDR3 loop: CAWSRGYEQYF. The CDR3, as DNA: TGTGCCTGGAGTAGGGGGTACGAGCAGTACTTC.

This clone came up once. The rearrangement uses TRBV24-1 and TRBJ1-5, with 8 nucleotides matching TRBD1. The CDR3 has 14 amino acids. Germline V lookup: CDR1 KGHDR, CDR2 SFDVKD. J gave up 6 bases and V 5 bases, and 5 bases lay outside the gene matches. As DNA, the CDR3 is TGTGCCACCAGTGGAACAGGGGGAAGTCAGCCCCAGCATTTT. Its translation is CATSGTGGSQPQHF.

The chain joins TRBV1 to TRBJ2-1; the DNA was not compared with TRBD2, the D call given in the table. TRBV1 is given as a pseudogene. The length of the CDR3 is 19 residues. The CDR3 here is CTSSRVRVIADLCYNEQFF. The CDR3 nucleotides are TGCACCAGCAGCCGAGTGAGAGTAATAGCGGACCTCTGTTACAATGAGCAGTTCTTC.